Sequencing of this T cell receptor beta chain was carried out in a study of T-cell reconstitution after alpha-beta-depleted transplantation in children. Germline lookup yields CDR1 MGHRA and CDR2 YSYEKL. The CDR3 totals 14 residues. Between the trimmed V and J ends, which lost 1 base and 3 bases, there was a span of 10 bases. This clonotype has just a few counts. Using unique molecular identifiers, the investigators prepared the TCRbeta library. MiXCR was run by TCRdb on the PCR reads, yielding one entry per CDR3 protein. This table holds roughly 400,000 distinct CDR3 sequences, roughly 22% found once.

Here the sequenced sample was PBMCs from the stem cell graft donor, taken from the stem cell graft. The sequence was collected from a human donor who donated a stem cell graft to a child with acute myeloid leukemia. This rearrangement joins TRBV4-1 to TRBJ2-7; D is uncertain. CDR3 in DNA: TGCGCCAGCAGCCAAGGTTTCCCTGGCTACGAGCAGTACTTC. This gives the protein CASSQGFPGYEQYF.